The rows below give T cell receptor beta chains drawn from one sample of a study of blood T cell repertoires in COVID-19. Sequencing was performed with immunoSEQ multiplex PCR; in TCRdb, only in-frame clones are kept and a portion is missing. The sample shows under 550,000 clones, roughly 90% of them seen only once. Sequencing was carried out using peripheral blood. These receptors were obtained from a man aged 18 to 30 with COVID-19, enrolled during active disease. Each CDR3 is given with its conserved first and last residue. A D gene is named only where the DNA matches it firmly. Rows may omit the clone size; those that give it use once, few, many or a size class.

d_call,v_call,j_call,clone_size,cdr3_aa,cdr3_nt
.,TRBV6-4,TRBJ1-6,.,CASREDLNNSPLHF,TGTGCCAGCCGGGAAGACCTAAATAATTCACCCCTCCACTTT
.,TRBV4-2,TRBJ1-6,.,CASSQERQDFLHF,TGTGCCAGCAGCCAAGAAAGACAGGACTTCCTCCACTTT
.,TRBV27,TRBJ2-7,.,CASANTYEQYF,TGTGCCAGCGCGAATACCTACGAGCAGTACTTC
TRBD1,TRBV29-1,TRBJ2-2,.,CSVLGTGRTGELFF,TGCAGCGTTTTGGGGACAGGGCGCACCGGGGAGCTGTTTTTT
TRBD1,TRBV6-6,TRBJ2-7,.,CASSLRWDRAGSYEQYF,TGTGCCAGCAGTCTACGTTGGGACAGGGCCGGGTCCTACGAGCAGTACTTC
.,TRBV18,TRBJ2-1,.,CASSHDSQINEQFF,TGTGCCAGCTCACACGACTCCCAAATCAATGAGCAGTTCTTC
.,TRBV4-1,TRBJ2-1,.,CASSQGGVSEQFF,TGCGCCAGCAGCCAAGGGGGGGTCAGTGAGCAGTTCTTC
TRBD2,TRBV4-1,TRBJ2-3,.,CASSQDLKRGGRADTQYF,TGCGCCAGCAGCCAAGATTTAAAGCGGGGGGGCCGGGCAGATACGCAGTATTTT
TRBD1,TRBV5-4,TRBJ2-3,.,CASSWGQGFTDTQYF,TGTGCCAGCAGCTGGGGACAGGGTTTTACAGATACGCAGTATTTT
.,TRBV27,TRBJ1-1,.,CASRSTTRDTEAFF,TGTGCCAGCAGGTCAACTACTCGCGACACTGAAGCTTTCTTT
.,TRBV19,TRBJ2-1,.,CASSIEPAGFGGNGNEQFF,TGTGCCAGTAGTATAGAACCCGCAGGGTTTGGCGGGAATGGTAATGAGCAGTTCTTC
TRBD1,TRBV29-1,TRBJ2-7,.,CSVEPGGSYEQYF,TGCAGCGTTGAACCAGGGGGCTCCTACGAGCAGTACTTC
TRBD1,TRBV7-3,TRBJ2-2,once,CASSPTGGVGGELFF,TGTGCCAGCAGCCCCACAGGGGGAGTAGGCGGGGAGCTGTTTTTT
.,TRBV12-5,TRBJ2-7,.,CASGSDTYEQYF,TGTGCTAGTGGTTCCGACACCTACGAGCAGTACTTC
.,TRBV19,TRBJ1-5,.,CASSGENQPQHF,TGTGCCAGTAGTGGAGAGAATCAGCCCCAGCATTTT
.,TRBV27,TRBJ2-1,.,CASSFGGREQFF,TGTGCCAGCAGTTTCGGGGGGCGGGAGCAGTTCTTC
TRBD2,TRBV4-1,TRBJ2-1,once,CASSYLTSGGEQFF,TGCGCCAGCAGCTATCTGACTAGCGGGGGTGAGCAGTTCTTC
.,TRBV30,TRBJ1-2,once,CAWNEARYGYTF,TGTGCCTGGAACGAGGCTAGGTATGGCTACACCTTC
TRBD2,TRBV5-4,TRBJ2-7,.,CASSTGTNTYEQYF,TGTGCCAGCAGCACCGGGACTAACACCTACGAGCAGTACTTC
TRBD1,TRBV19,TRBJ2-6,.,CASSIFGTAAGANVLTF,TGTGCCAGTAGTATCTTCGGGACAGCCGCTGGGGCCAACGTCCTGACTTTC
.,TRBV27,TRBJ1-6,.,CASSLHNSPLHF,TGTGCCAGCAGTCTTCATAATTCACCCCTCCACTTT
.,TRBV4-2,TRBJ2-1,.,CASSQSSGSEQFF,TGTGCCAGCAGCCAATCGTCCGGGTCCGAGCAGTTCTTC
.,TRBV5-1,TRBJ2-1,few,CASSFGVQGNEQFF,TGCGCCAGCAGCTTTGGGGTTCAGGGGAATGAGCAGTTCTTC
.,TRBV15,TRBJ2-3,.,CATSRASPKTDTQYF,TGTGCCACCAGCAGAGCTAGCCCTAAAACAGATACGCAGTATTTT
.,TRBV3-1/TRBV3-2,TRBJ1-5,.,CASSQSQGSQPQHF,TGTGCCAGCAGCCAAAGTCAGGGGAGCCAGCCCCAGCATTTT
TRBD2,TRBV7-2,TRBJ2-2,.,CASSLSGGPNTGELFF,TGTGCCAGCAGCCTGTCGGGGGGACCGAACACCGGGGAGCTGTTTTTT
.,TRBV5-6,TRBJ2-7,.,CASRTTGVYEQYF,TGTGCCAGCAGAACCACAGGAGTCTACGAGCAGTACTTC
TRBD2,TRBV6-1,TRBJ2-7,.,CASSETPPVLAGGGEQYF,TGTGCCAGCAGTGAGACCCCTCCGGTACTAGCGGGAGGCGGGGAGCAGTACTTC